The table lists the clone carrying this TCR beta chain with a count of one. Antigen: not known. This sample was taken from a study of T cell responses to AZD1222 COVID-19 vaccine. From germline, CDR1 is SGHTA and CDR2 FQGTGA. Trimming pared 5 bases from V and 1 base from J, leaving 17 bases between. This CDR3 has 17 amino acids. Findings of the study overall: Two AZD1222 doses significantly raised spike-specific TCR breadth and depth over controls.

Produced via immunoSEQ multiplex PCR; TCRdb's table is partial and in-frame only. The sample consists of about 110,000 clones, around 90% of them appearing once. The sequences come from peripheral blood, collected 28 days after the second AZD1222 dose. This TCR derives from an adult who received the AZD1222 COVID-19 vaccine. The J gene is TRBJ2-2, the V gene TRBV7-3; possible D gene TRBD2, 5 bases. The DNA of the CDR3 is TGTGCCAGCAGCCTCGGGGTTGACGGAAAGAACACCGGGGAGCTGTTTTTT. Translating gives CASSLGVDGKNTGELFF.